This passage covers 16 T cell receptor beta chains from one sample sequenced in a study of regulatory T cells in long-lasting Graves disease. Time point defined: newly diagnosed GD, antithyroid drugs for less than 3 months. Making the TCR library involved RNA that had been extracted from PBMCs. In building TCR beta libraries, iRepertoire HTBI primers were used together with Arm-PCR of CDR3 regions. TCRdb re-analysed the multiplex PCR reads in MiXCR, keeping a single row per CDR3 protein. The profile shows roughly 500,000 distinct CDR3 sequences, about 13% of them singletons. The same sample was also used in a study of T cells in Graves' hyperthyroidism and ophthalmopathy.

Sequenced material: peripheral blood mononuclear cells (PBMCs), taken at new diagnosis, from a patient treated with antithyroid drugs. These receptors came from a man aged 30 to 45 with Graves disease.

The sample holds many counts of this clonotype. V usage is TRBV2 and J usage is TRBJ2-7; 8 bases are a match to TRBD1. Germline values: CDR1 SNHLY, CDR2 FYNNEI. The trim removed 0 bases at V and 12 bases at J, leaving 7 bases unmatched. The CDR3 has 13 amino acids. The chain's CDR3 is CASSEARQGKPYF. The CDR3 DNA reads as TGTGCCAGCAGTGAAGCGCGACAGGGGAAACCGTACTTC.

This clonotype was observed many times. The V call is TRBV6-4, the J call TRBJ1-1; perhaps TRBD1 as D (5 bases). This CDR3 spans 16 amino acids. Trimming shortened V by 3 bases and J by 0 bases, and 14 bases separated the two germline ends. Germline V CDR1 and CDR2: MRHNA, SNTAGT. The CDR3 bases are TGTGCCAGCAGTGAGACCGGGACGGCCATGAACACTGAAGCTTTCTTT. Its translation: CASSETGTAMNTEAFF.

This clonotype was counted at least ten times. The rearrangement links TRBV28 to TRBJ2-3, with D possibly matching TRBD2 (5 bases). CDR1 is MDHEN and CDR2 is SYDVKM in the germline V gene. The CDR3 totals 14 residues. V dropped 3 bases and J dropped 2 bases, with 9 bases sitting between them. CDR3 bases: TGTGCCAGCAGTTTTGTGAGGGCCACAGATACGCAGTATTTT. Translating gives CASSFVRATDTQYF.

This clonotype has ten or more counts. V usage is TRBV5-4 and J usage is TRBJ2-1; 8 positions match TRBD2. The CDR3 runs to 15 residues. CDR1 is SGHNT, CDR2 YYREEE, per germline (reference sequence). V shed 3 bases, J shed 4 bases, and the junction held 6 bases outside the gene matches. Here the CDR3 reads CASSSPGTRYNEQFF. CDR3 nucleotides: TGTGCCAGCAGCTCTCCCGGGACTAGATACAATGAGCAGTTCTTC.

In regard to this clonotype: This may be a read error, as it is one base from a much larger clone. J is TRBJ2-4 and V is TRBV6-1; D assignment may be TRBD1 or TRBD2 (5 bases each). In germline, CDR1 is MNHNS, CDR2 SASEGT. The CDR3 is 13 amino acids. The CDR3 loop is CASGTNSGNTQYF. The CDR3 nucleotides are TGTGCCAGCGGGACCAATTCAGGAAACACTCAGTACTTC.

This clonotype was counted ten times or more. The chain is built from TRBV29-1 and TRBJ1-2, with D unclear. V lost 1 base to trimming and J lost 4 bases, with 16 bases between them. The CDR3 length is 15 residues. Germline values: CDR1 SQVTM, CDR2 ANQGSEA. The CDR3 bases are TGCAGCGTTGAAGTGGCGGGGAAGAAGGCCTATGGCTACACCTTC. The encoded protein is CSVEVAGKKAYGYTF.

This clonotype was counted ten times or more. The chain has TRBV19 and TRBJ1-1, with TRBD1 matching over 7 bases. Germline CDR1 reads LNHDA; CDR2 reads SQIVND (reference sequence). There are 17 residues in the CDR3. With 8 bases clipped from V and 1 base from J, the junction kept 16 bases outside the gene matches. The CDR3 nucleotides are TGTGCCAGTCATCTTACAGGGGAAAGGCCAGGGAACACTGAAGCTTTCTTT. It is translated as CASHLTGERPGNTEAFF.

Concerning this clonotype: A read error is possible here, since a much larger clone lies one base away. The missing conserved phenylalanine or tryptophan at the end of this CDR3 makes a read error likely. The V call is TRBV27, the J call TRBJ1-2; TRBD1 is a possible D gene (6 bases). This CDR3 contains 15 residues. Germline V gene sequence: CDR1 MNHEY, CDR2 SMNVEV (reference sequence). V lost 2 bases and J lost 8, with 18 bases in between. The CDR3 DNA reads TGTGCCAGCAGTTTAATGACAGGAGCCACGGGAGGCTACACCTCC. It is translated as CASSLMTGATGGYTS.

This clonotype showed up many times. V usage is TRBV11-1 and J usage is TRBJ2-1, with unresolved D. V was clipped by 2 bases and J by 5 bases, with 4 bases between them. Germline CDR1 is SGHAT and CDR2 is FQDESV (reference sequence). CDR3 length: 12 amino acids. CDR3 bases: TGTGCCAGCAGCTTACGGGACAATGAGCAGTTCTTC. Translating it yields CASSLRDNEQFF. The variable domain in full, with the rest retrieved from reference TRBV11-1 and TRBJ2-1, is EAEVAQSPRYKITEKSQAVAFWCDPISGHATLYWYRQILGQGPELLVQFQDESVVDDSQLPKDRFSAERLKGVDSTLKIQPAELGDSAMYLCASSLRDNEQFFGPGTRLTVL.

At least ten counts were recorded for this clonotype. The J gene is TRBJ2-3, the V gene TRBV10-3; D unresolved. The CDR3 spans 13 residues. The V end was cut by 8 bases, the J end by 2 bases, with 11 bases between. CDR1 is ENHRY and CDR2 is SYGVKD in the germline V gene. As DNA, the CDR3 is TGTGCCATCTCCCCCGCCTCCACAGATACGCAGTATTTT. It translates to CAISPASTDTQYF.

This clonotype was seen repeatedly, ten times or more. The V and J genes are TRBV6-2 or TRBV6-3 and TRBJ2-1; TRBD2 agrees at 9 bases. Germline lookup yields CDR1 MNHEY and CDR2 SVGEGT. V shed 0 bases and J 5 bases; nucleotides not matched to a gene: 5. The CDR3 has 16 residues. CDR3 sequence (DNA): TGTGCCAGCAGTTACTCGGCGGGAGGGCCGAACAATGAGCAGTTCTTC. This gives the protein CASSYSAGGPNNEQFF.

V and J are TRBV6-1 and TRBJ2-2; D not resolved. CDR1 is MNHNS, CDR2 SASEGT, per germline. V was pared by 3 bases and J by 0 bases, with 11 bases between. This CDR3 spans 16 amino acids. The CDR3 loop is CASSEPRPSNTGELFF. The CDR3 coding sequence is TGTGCCAGCAGTGAGCCCCGACCTTCGAACACCGGGGAGCTGTTTTTT.

This clonotype was seen many times. This chain links TRBV5-1 with TRBJ2-1, with 10 bases identical to TRBD2. CDR1 and CDR2 (germline): SGHRS, YFSETQ. V was clipped by 4 bases and J by 8 bases; unmatched bases: 9. This CDR3 comprises 15 residues. The CDR3 reads CASSLSGTSVYEQFF. The CDR3 region has the DNA TGCGCCAGCAGCCTCTCGGGGACTAGCGTCTATGAGCAGTTCTTC.

There are many counts of this clonotype. This chain uses TRBV11-2 with TRBJ2-4; 10 bases fit TRBD2. Looked up from germline, CDR1 is SGHAT and CDR2 is FQNNGV. The CDR3 has 12 amino acids. V lost 5 bases, J lost 11 bases, and 3 bases stayed unmatched. CDR3 coding DNA: TGTGCCAGCAGCCCCGGGACTAGCGTTCAGTACTTC. Translation gives CASSPGTSVQYF.

This clonotype occurred many times. This chain uses TRBV19 with TRBJ1-5; D call uncertain. The CDR3 length is 14 residues. Germline values: CDR1 LNHDA, CDR2 SQIVND (reference sequence). Trimming took off 6 bases at V and 0 bases at J, with 9 bases between the two ends. The CDR3 sequence: CASRTEHSNQPQHF. The CDR3 DNA is TGTGCCAGTAGGACGGAGCATAGCAATCAGCCCCAGCATTTT.

This clonotype came up a few times. The chain employs TRBV20-1 and TRBJ2-5; 7 bases align to TRBD1. With 1 base clipped from V and 5 bases from J, the junction kept 10 bases outside the gene matches. The CDR3 sequence is 15 residues long. CDR1 and CDR2 (germline): DFQATT, SNEGSKA (reference sequence). CDR3 protein: CSARGTGAQPETQYF. The CDR3 DNA reads TGCAGTGCTAGAGGAACAGGGGCGCAACCGGAGACCCAGTACTTC.